The T cell receptor beta chain described here comes from a study of blood T cell repertoires in COVID-19. Study-wide background: COVID-19 samples collected from the United States, Italy and Spain covered acute and convalescent phases. PBMCs, B-cell-depleted T cells, or T cells provided the cDNA or gDNA that made up the material.

In the authors' methods: The authors estimated nucleated cell counts from reference gene primer amplification. Generated by immunoSEQ multiplex PCR, the TCRdb table keeps only in-frame clones and is missing some. V, J and clone size derive from that table, while D and trimming were established from the DNA sequence. This table has about 72,000 clones, about 81% appearing once. The CDR3 is 15 residues long. Trimming cost V 4 bases and J 4 bases, with 14 bases left between them. CDR1 and CDR2 (germline): KGHSH, LQKENI. This chain joins TRBV18 and TRBJ1-3, with D hard to call. This TCR came from a human donor in a cohort sampled during active COVID-19. The sequencing input was peripheral blood. In nucleotides, the CDR3 is TGTGCCAGCTCACACACCCCTGGGAGAGGAAACACCATATATTTT. The encoded protein is CASSHTPGRGNTIYF.